The 9 T cell receptor beta chains below were found in one sample sequenced in a study of blood T cell repertoires in COVID-19. Sequenced by immunoSEQ multiplex PCR; TCRdb stores in-frame clones only, minus some. The sample shows tens of thousands of clones, roughly 80% of them seen only once. The source material was peripheral blood. The source of these receptors is a woman aged 60-70 years with acute or convalescent COVID-19.

The rearrangement links TRBV5-5 to TRBJ2-2; 9 bases align to TRBD1. Germline loops: CDR1 SGHKS, CDR2 YYEKEE (reference sequence). The CDR3 has 15 residues. V dropped 2 bases and J dropped 7; count of bases not matched to a gene: 6. The CDR3 DNA follows: TGTGCCAGCAGCTTTAGGACAGGGGTAATCGGGGAGCTGTTTTTT. It translates to CASSFRTGVIGELFF.

This clone has at least ten counts. The sample holds other DNA sequences that translate to the same CDR3. The chain joins TRBV7-9 to TRBJ1-1, with D perhaps matching TRBD1 (6 bases). Trimming left V 4 bases short and J 3 bases short, with 9 bases between. CDR3 length: 13 amino acids. Germline V gene lookup returns CDR1 SEHNR and CDR2 FQNEAQ (reference sequence). CDR3 in DNA: TGTGCCAGCAGCTCCGGACAGCACACTGAAGCTTTCTTT. Its protein product is CASSSGQHTEAFF.

The chain carries TRBV6-5 and TRBJ1-5, with D unresolved. The V gene's germline CDR1 is MNHEY and CDR2 SVGAGI. The CDR3 runs to 13 residues. V was trimmed by 6 bases and J by 2 bases, leaving 8 bases between them. The CDR3 protein is CASRATGNQPQHF. Written as DNA, the CDR3 is TGTGCCAGCAGAGCTACAGGCAATCAGCCCCAGCATTTT.

This clone has a handful of counts. V is TRBV24-1 and J is TRBJ1-2; D may be TRBD1 (5 bases). Germline CDR1 is KGHDR and CDR2 is SFDVKD. Between the trimmed V and J ends, which lost 2 bases and 3 bases, there was a span of 9 bases. The CDR3 has 14 residues. The CDR3 sequence is CATSDWRQYYGYTF. The CDR3 coding sequence is TGTGCCACCAGTGATTGGAGACAGTACTATGGCTACACCTTC.

This rearrangement joins TRBV30 to TRBJ2-2; TRBD1 is a possible D gene (5 bases). The ends were cut back, 0 bases at V and 2 bases at J, with 10 bases in the middle. The CDR3 is 15 residues long. The V gene's germline CDR1 is GTSNPN and CDR2 SVGIG (reference sequence). The CDR3 nucleotides read TGTGCCTGGAGTGTTCAGGGCGGCAACACCGGGGAGCTGTTTTTT. Translated, it gives CAWSVQGGNTGELFF.

The gene calls are TRBV18 and TRBJ1-3; perhaps TRBD1 as D (6 bases). V was trimmed by 3 bases and J by 2 bases, leaving 11 bases between them. The CDR3 spans 15 residues. Germline CDR1 and CDR2: KGHSH and LQKENI. The CDR3 region has the DNA TGTGCCAGCTCACCGGCCCGGGACACTGGAAACACCATATATTTT. Translated: CASSPARDTGNTIYF.

This chain links TRBV2 with TRBJ1-2; the match to TRBD1 covers 8 bases. The germline V gene has CDR1 SNHLY and CDR2 FYNNEI. This CDR3 is built from 15 residues. V lost 2 bases, J lost 8 bases, and 10 bases stayed unmatched. The CDR3 loop is CASSERRTGPSGYTF. CDR3 sequence (DNA): TGTGCCAGCAGTGAAAGGAGGACAGGGCCTTCGGGCTACACCTTC.

Concerning this clone itself: Other nucleotide sequences from this sample produce the same CDR3. CDR3 sequence reads: CASSQVDRFYGYTF. CDR3 DNA: TGTGCCAGCAGCCAAGTTGACAGATTCTATGGCTACACCTTC. The chain joins TRBV14 to TRBJ1-2; D perhaps matches TRBD1 (5 bases). This CDR3 is 14 amino acids long. Germline CDR1 SGHDN, CDR2 FVKESK. Trimming shortened V by 1 base and J by 4 bases, and 10 bases separated the two germline ends.

V usage is TRBV28 and J usage is TRBJ1-5; 8 nucleotides match TRBD1. CDR3 length: 15 amino acids. Trimming removed 6 bases from V and 0 bases from J; junction bases left unmatched: 4. Germline V CDR1 and CDR2: MDHEN, SYDVKM. In DNA form, the CDR3 reads TGTGCCAGCAGACACGGACAGGGTAGCAATCAGCCCCAGCATTTT. This gives the protein CASRHGQGSNQPQHF.